Sequencing of this T cell receptor beta chain was carried out in a study of shared clonotypes between healthy human individuals. Sequencing used immunoSEQ multiplex PCR; TCRdb keeps in-frame clones, though not all of them. The data contain around 2.1 million clones, 90% to 96% of them singletons. Remarks on this clone: Its matching antigen is unknown.

Per the germline V gene, CDR1 is MNHEY and CDR2 is SVGAGI. V lost 5 bases and J lost 9; bases outside the gene matches: 6. This CDR3 has 14 residues. Study observations and caveats: Owing to a small donor count, the genetic and exposure-history diversity represented was limited.

Source material: naive CD4+ T cells sorted from blood. Specified subset: CD45RA+ positively selected. The receptor was isolated from a man aged 18 to 29 in good health. The chain joins TRBV6-5 to TRBJ1-6; TRBD1 matches at 8 bases. The CDR3 bases are TGTGCCAGCAGTCGGACAGGGCCGGGTTCACCCCTCCACTTT. Protein sequence: CASSRTGPGSPLHF.